What follows are 5 T cell receptor beta chains derived from one specimen sequenced in a study of blood T cell repertoires in COVID-19. Produced via immunoSEQ multiplex PCR; TCRdb's table is partial and in-frame only. The sample consists of tens of thousands of clones, 90% of them appearing once. Sequences were obtained from peripheral blood. The receptors come from a human donor in a cohort sampled during active COVID-19.

The chain has TRBV5-5 and TRBJ1-3; D might be TRBD1 (6 bases). Trimming pared 1 base from V and 3 bases from J, leaving 14 bases between. The V gene's germline CDR1 is SGHKS and CDR2 YYEKEE (reference sequence). This CDR3 has 16 amino acids. The CDR3 is CASSLTPSRGGNTIYF. In DNA, the CDR3 is TGTGCCAGCAGCTTGACCCCAAGCAGGGGTGGAAACACCATATATTTT.

The chain employs TRBV2 and TRBJ1-3; TRBD1 might be the D (6 bases). Germline V gene data show CDR1 as SNHLY and CDR2 as FYNNEI. Trimming removed 5 bases at V and 2 bases at J, with 10 bases between. The CDR3 runs 14 residues. In nucleotides, the CDR3 is TGTGCCAGCAGTCCAGGGGCGGCTGGAAACACCATATATTTT. It is translated as CASSPGAAGNTIYF.

The CDR3, as DNA: TGTGCCAGCAGCCCAACAGGATTCACAGATACGCAGTATTTT. This sequence encodes CASSPTGFTDTQYF. The V call is TRBV7-6, the J call TRBJ2-3, with D perhaps matching TRBD1 (5 bases). The CDR3 covers 14 residues. V was clipped by 5 bases and J by 2 bases, with 11 bases between them. Germline V gene data show CDR1 as SGHVS and CDR2 as FNYEAQ.

This chain uses TRBV5-1 with TRBJ2-5; D is undetermined. The CDR3 extends over 12 amino acids. Per germline, CDR1 SGHRS and CDR2 YFSETQ. Trimming shortened V by 4 bases and J by 0 bases, and 4 bases separated the two germline ends. CDR3 sequence reads: CASSGYQETQYF. The CDR3 nucleotides are TGCGCCAGCAGCGGCTACCAAGAGACCCAGTACTTC.

The chain couples TRBV28 to TRBJ2-7; 7 bases map to TRBD1. Trimming cost V 6 bases and J 4 bases; bases outside gene matches: 15. Germline assignment: CDR1 MDHEN and CDR2 SYDVKM. This CDR3 comprises 16 residues. CDR3 protein: CASSLTRQGVAYEQYF. DNA of the CDR3: TGTGCCAGCAGCCTAACCCGACAGGGAGTAGCGTACGAGCAGTACTTC.